These 26 T cell receptor beta chains share one sample of origin, sequenced in a study of blood T cell repertoires in COVID-19. TCRdb keeps only in-frame clones here, not all; method: immunoSEQ multiplex PCR. The table has 92,000 or so clones, around 89% seen once. The sequencing input was peripheral blood. The receptors here all came from a man in his fifties or sixties with acute or convalescent COVID-19.

This sequence joins TRBV30 and TRBJ2-7, with 9 bases fitting TRBD1. Trimming took 5 bases from V and 5 from J; bases not matched to a gene: 4. CDR1 and CDR2 (germline): GTSNPN, SVGIG (reference sequence). This CDR3 has 12 residues. The CDR3, as DNA: TGTGCCTGGGGGACAGGGAGCCACGAGCAGTACTTC. As protein: CAWGTGSHEQYF. Together with reference TRBV30 and TRBJ2-7, the CDR3 gives the full variable domain: SQTIHQWPATLVQPVGSPLSLECTVEGTSNPNLYWYRQAAGRGLQLLFYSVGIGQISSEVPQNLSASRPQDRQFILSSKKLLLSDSGFYLCAWGTGSHEQYFGPGTRLTVT.

The rearrangement uses TRBV15 and TRBJ1-2; no definite D call. CDR1 and CDR2 (germline): LNHNV, YYDKDF (reference sequence). V was shortened by 3 bases and J by 4 bases, with 12 bases between the two germline ends. The length of the CDR3 is 14 residues. The CDR3 region is CATSSERGSYGYTF. The CDR3, as DNA: TGTGCCACCAGCAGCGAACGCGGCTCCTATGGCTACACCTTC. The full variable domain, its missing parts supplied by reference TRBV15 and TRBJ1-2, is DAMVIQNPRYQVTQFGKPVTLSCSQTLNHNVMYWYQQKSSQAPKLLFHYYDKDFNNEADTPDNFQSRRPNTSFCFLDIRSPGLGDTAMYLCATSSERGSYGYTFGSGTRLTVV.

The genes are TRBV10-2 and TRBJ2-5, with 14 bases fitting TRBD2. Germline CDR1 and CDR2: WSHSY and SAAADI. J was trimmed by 3 bases and V by 2 bases; bases with no gene match: 2. The CDR3 extends over 16 amino acids. The CDR3 nucleotides are TGCGCCAGCAGTGAGCCGGGACTAGCGGGAGAAGAGACCCAGTACTTC. Its protein is CASSEPGLAGEETQYF.

The chain links TRBV15 to TRBJ2-5; no firm D call. This CDR3 region has 13 residues. Germline V CDR1 and CDR2: LNHNV, YYDKDF (reference sequence). V was cut by 1 base and J by 2 bases, with 5 bases left in between. CDR3 sequence (DNA): TGTGCCACCAGCAGAGTCGGGCAAGAGACCCAGTACTTC. It is translated as CATSRVGQETQYF.

The rearrangement links TRBV5-1 to TRBJ1-1; TRBD1 agrees at 7 bases. This CDR3 comprises 16 residues. V shed 4 bases, J shed 4 bases, and the junction held 13 bases outside the gene matches. Germline values: CDR1 SGHRS, CDR2 YFSETQ. Written as DNA, the CDR3 is TGCGCCAGCAGCCCTGATTTGAACAGGGGCGGCACTGAAGCTTTCTTT. Its translation: CASSPDLNRGGTEAFF.

This chain connects TRBV19 to TRBJ2-5; 11 bases fit TRBD1. V shed 8 bases and J 5 bases; nucleotides not matched to a gene: 7. The germline gives CDR1 LNHDA, CDR2 SQIVND (reference sequence). CDR3 length: 14 amino acids. The CDR3: CASAGQGAWETQYF. In nucleotides, the CDR3 is TGTGCCAGTGCCGGACAGGGGGCATGGGAGACCCAGTACTTC.

As for this clone: This same CDR3 is encoded by further DNA sequences in the sample. V is TRBV4-2 and J is TRBJ1-2; D call uncertain. V dropped 0 bases and J dropped 3 bases, with 8 bases sitting between them. Germline lookup yields CDR1 LGHNA and CDR2 YNFKEQ. The CDR3 runs 14 residues. The CDR3 spells CASSQDRGDYGYTF. The CDR3 DNA is TGTGCCAGCAGCCAAGATCGTGGAGACTATGGCTACACCTTC.

This clone was seen only once. The chain couples TRBV15 to TRBJ1-6; 7 bases match TRBD1. Germline V CDR1 and CDR2: LNHNV, YYDKDF (reference sequence). The CDR3 covers 15 residues. The V and J ends lost 2 bases and 7 bases, in that order; junction bases with no gene match: 5. The CDR3 loop reads CATSRREQGNSPLHF. The DNA for the CDR3 is TGTGCCACCAGCAGAAGGGAACAGGGGAATTCACCCCTCCACTTT.

This clone occurred a few times. This chain links TRBV19 with TRBJ2-5; possible D gene TRBD1, 7 bases. Germline-derived CDR1 and CDR2 are LNHDA and SQIVND (reference sequence). V was pared by 3 bases and J by 1 base, with 12 bases between. The CDR3 runs 15 residues. The CDR3 loop is CASSMEGQPQETQYF. CDR3 bases: TGTGCCAGTAGTATGGAGGGACAGCCCCAAGAGACCCAGTACTTC.

The chain carries TRBV3-1 (or the pseudogene TRBV3-2) and TRBJ2-1; 9 bases map to TRBD2. CDR3 length: 16 amino acids. Trimming cost V 1 base and J 7 bases; bases outside gene matches: 8. Germline-derived CDR1 and CDR2 are LGHDT and YNNKEL (reference sequence). In DNA, the CDR3 is TGTGCCAGCAGCCAAGGTGCGGGAGGGCCGTCTAATGAGCAGTTCTTC. It is translated as CASSQGAGGPSNEQFF.

The V gene is TRBV19, the J gene TRBJ1-2, with D possibly matching TRBD1 (6 bases). The CDR3 length is 15 residues. Between the trimmed V and J ends, which lost 2 bases and 4 bases, there was a span of 14 bases. The germline V gene encodes CDR1 LNHDA and CDR2 SQIVND (reference sequence). In DNA form, the CDR3 reads TGTGCCAGTAGTATATCACAGGGTGTAGGCTATGGCTACACCTTC. Encoded protein: CASSISQGVGYGYTF.

The chain is built from TRBV10-3 and TRBJ2-1; weak D call: TRBD2 (6 bases). The length of the CDR3 is 15 residues. Germline V lookup: CDR1 ENHRY, CDR2 SYGVKD. Trimming left V 4 bases short and J 4 bases short, with 14 bases between. The CDR3 reads CAISVAGTGYNEQFF. The DNA of the CDR3 is TGTGCCATCAGTGTAGCCGGGACTGGATACAATGAGCAGTTCTTC.

This clone was counted a single time. The chain recombines TRBV27 with TRBJ1-1; D is unclear. The germline gives CDR1 MNHEY, CDR2 SMNVEV (reference sequence). The CDR3 runs 16 residues. Trimming took 10 bases from V and 1 from J, leaving 22 bases between them. The CDR3 DNA is TGTGCCACCTTCTCCCTGGGCGGCGGAGGGAACACTGAAGCTTTCTTT. This encodes CATFSLGGGGNTEAFF.

The chain is built from TRBV19 and TRBJ1-1; no firm D call. This CDR3 region has 13 residues. V was shortened by 6 bases and J by 10 bases, with 18 bases between the two germline ends. CDR1 LNHDA and CDR2 SQIVND come from the germline V gene (reference sequence). The chain's CDR3 is CASRQKEGRRAFF. In nucleotides, the CDR3 is TGTGCCAGTAGACAGAAAGAGGGCCGTCGAGCTTTCTTT.

A word on this clone: The junction departs from the called germline gene at one end, perhaps through a read error. The genes are TRBV5-8 and TRBJ2-7; TRBD2 might be the D (5 bases). The CDR3 loop spans 14 amino acids. Germline V gene lookup returns CDR1 SGHTS and CDR2 YDEGEE. The CDR3 bases are TGTGCCAGCAGTTTGGCGAGCGGAACCGGCGAGCAGTACTTC. Translation gives CASSLASGTGEQYF.

The chain carries TRBV7-9 and TRBJ1-2; D gene unclear. The CDR3 has 13 amino acids. V dropped 1 base and J dropped 9 bases, with 12 bases sitting between them. CDR1 and CDR2 from the germline V gene are SEHNR and FQNEAQ (reference sequence). The DNA for the CDR3 is TGTGCCAGCAGCTTAGAGTCGGGGATACGCTACACCTTC. It codes for CASSLESGIRYTF.

This clone was seen only a few times. The chain links TRBV10-2 to TRBJ1-6; TRBD1 matches at 7 bases. The CDR3 contains 14 residues. In germline, CDR1 is WSHSY, CDR2 SAAADI. J gave up 7 bases and V 7 bases, and 7 bases lay outside the gene matches. The chain's CDR3 is CASTRQGPNSPLHF. The CDR3 DNA is TGCGCCAGCACCCGACAGGGCCCCAATTCACCCCTCCACTTT.

The chain links TRBV10-2 to TRBJ2-3; 9 nucleotides match TRBD2. Germline V gives CDR1 WSHSY, CDR2 SAAADI. CDR3 length: 14 amino acids. V was clipped by 6 bases and J by 5 bases; unmatched bases: 6. CDR3 amino acids: CASRLLAGIDTQYF. As DNA, the CDR3 is TGCGCCAGCAGACTCCTAGCGGGAATAGATACGCAGTATTTT.

CDR3 in DNA: TGTGCCAGCAGCCAAGGTAGCGGGAGTTCCTACAATGAGCAGTTCTTC. This encodes CASSQGSGSSYNEQFF. The chain has TRBV4-2 and TRBJ2-1; 9 bases align to TRBD2. V dropped 1 base and J dropped 1; count of bases not matched to a gene: 2. CDR1 LGHNA and CDR2 YNFKEQ come from the germline V gene. This CDR3 is 16 amino acids long.

The chain combines TRBV11-2 with TRBJ2-1, with TRBD1 identical over 9 bases. The CDR3 runs 16 residues. V was pared by 5 bases and J by 5 bases, with 10 bases of the junction left unmatched. Germline CDR1 and CDR2: SGHAT and FQNNGV. The CDR3 spells CASSPGPTGGDNEQFF. CDR3 in DNA: TGTGCCAGCAGCCCAGGGCCGACAGGGGGTGACAATGAGCAGTTCTTC.

The genes are TRBV6-5 and TRBJ1-2; D ambiguous. Trimming removed 5 bases at V and 4 bases at J, with 5 bases between. The CDR3 runs to 11 residues. Germline CDR1 is MNHEY and CDR2 is SVGAGI. DNA for the CDR3: TGTGCCAGCAGTCCGAGCTATGGCTACACCTTC. Translation gives CASSPSYGYTF.

This clone was detected once. The genes are TRBV27 and TRBJ2-3, with D maybe TRBD1 (5 bases). Between the trimmed V and J ends, which lost 5 bases and 0 bases, there was a span of 12 bases. CDR3 length: 15 amino acids. The germline CDR1 and CDR2 sequences are MNHEY and SMNVEV (reference sequence). CDR3 sequence: CASSQTRVSTDTQYF. CDR3 bases: TGTGCCAGCAGTCAAACCAGGGTTAGCACAGATACGCAGTATTTT.

The chain employs TRBV19 and TRBJ2-1; 8 nucleotides match TRBD1. Germline V gene sequence: CDR1 LNHDA, CDR2 SQIVND (reference sequence). V trimming: 11 bases; J trimming: 3 bases; junction bases outside the gene matches: 6. This CDR3 comprises 13 residues. The CDR3 protein is CASRDRSYNEQFF. In DNA form, the CDR3 reads TGTGCCTCCCGGGACAGGAGCTACAATGAGCAGTTCTTC. The variable domain in full, completed from reference TRBV19 and TRBJ2-1, reads DGGITQSPKYLFRKEGQNVTLSCEQNLNHDAMYWYRQDPGQGLRLIYYSQIVNDFQKGDIAEGYSVSREKKESFPLTVTSAQKNPTAFYLCASRDRSYNEQFFGPGTRLTVL.

J is TRBJ1-3 and V is TRBV19; TRBD1 is a possible D gene (6 bases). The CDR3 is 17 residues long. Looked up from germline, CDR1 is LNHDA and CDR2 is SQIVND (reference sequence). The V gene lost 3 bases and the J gene lost 1 base, with 16 bases spanning the gap. CDR3: CASSIFRQAASGNTIYF. Written as DNA, the CDR3 is TGTGCCAGTAGTATTTTCCGACAGGCGGCATCTGGAAACACCATATATTTT.

The V and J genes are TRBV6-5 and TRBJ1-1; 9 nucleotides line up with TRBD1. The CDR3 sequence is 14 residues long. Germline CDR1 reads MNHEY; CDR2 reads SVGAGI. Losses at the gene ends were 6 bases for V and 5 bases for J; bases not matched to a gene: 7. This chain's CDR3 is CASRPGQGTTEAFF. The CDR3, as DNA: TGTGCCAGCAGACCGGGACAGGGAACAACTGAAGCTTTCTTT.

The genes are TRBV5-1 and TRBJ1-4; tentatively, D is TRBD1 (5 bases). CDR3 length equals 15 residues. The V gene lost 0 bases and the J gene lost 5 bases, with 11 bases spanning the gap. CDR1 and CDR2 from the germline V gene are SGHRS and YFSETQ. CDR3 sequence (DNA): TGCGCCAGCAGCTTGGAGGGTGGGGGGAATGAAAAACTGTTTTTT. Residues: CASSLEGGGNEKLFF.